Listed below are T cell receptor beta chains from one sample, sequenced in a study of blood T cells in healthy people across ages. Each CDR3 protein is one row after TCRdb ran MiXCR on the 5' RACE reads. Among around 500,000 distinct CDR3 sequences listed, 45% to 55% were seen once. Sample: blood. These receptors all come from an elderly man in good health. Each CDR3 is given with its conserved first and last residue. Each record gives: J gene, V gene, CDR3 protein.

j_gene: TRBJ1-2
v_gene: TRBV14
CDR3aa: CASSQDHQGYYGYTF

j_gene: TRBJ1-6
v_gene: TRBV12-3/TRBV12-4
CDR3aa: CASSLATGVNSPLHF

j_gene: TRBJ2-5
v_gene: TRBV28
CDR3aa: CASSSVPGQGPETQYF

j_gene: TRBJ2-4
v_gene: TRBV20-1
CDR3aa: CSARGDNIQYF

j_gene: TRBJ2-7
v_gene: TRBV9
CDR3aa: CASSVGTSYEQYF

j_gene: TRBJ2-7
v_gene: TRBV5-1
CDR3aa: CASSLARTGLGEQYF

j_gene: TRBJ1-4
v_gene: TRBV6-1
CDR3aa: CASSDKAELEKLFF

j_gene: TRBJ2-1
v_gene: TRBV9
CDR3aa: CASSSGTSVHEQFF

j_gene: TRBJ2-4
v_gene: TRBV4-2
CDR3aa: CASSQESTDIQYF

j_gene: TRBJ1-5
v_gene: TRBV20-1
CDR3aa: CSANGRVAQPQHF

j_gene: TRBJ2-6
v_gene: TRBV9
CDR3aa: CASSVGDSRSGANVLTF

j_gene: TRBJ2-5
v_gene: TRBV7-2
CDR3aa: CASSLARSGGTQYF

j_gene: TRBJ2-2
v_gene: TRBV4-2
CDR3aa: CASSQGSSVQGRTGELFF

j_gene: TRBJ2-7
v_gene: TRBV20-1
CDR3aa: CSATPWGPQTEQYF

j_gene: TRBJ2-3
v_gene: TRBV29-1
CDR3aa: CSATTSTDTQYF

j_gene: TRBJ1-1
v_gene: TRBV12-3/TRBV12-4
CDR3aa: CASREAGFTEAFF

j_gene: .
v_gene: TRBV6-2/TRBV6-3
CDR3aa: CASRRQGGNEQYF

j_gene: .
v_gene: TRBV20-1
CDR3aa: CSARRVYEQYF

j_gene: TRBJ1-3
v_gene: TRBV6-6
CDR3aa: CASLGQLSGNTIYF

j_gene: TRBJ2-3
v_gene: TRBV28
CDR3aa: CASLWADTQYF

j_gene: TRBJ2-6
v_gene: TRBV29-1
CDR3aa: CSAYTRGFSGANVLTF

j_gene: TRBJ2-1
v_gene: TRBV3-1
CDR3aa: CASSPPRSSNNEQFF

j_gene: TRBJ2-1
v_gene: TRBV25-1
CDR3aa: CASRVGGFYNEQFF

j_gene: TRBJ2-1
v_gene: TRBV7-2
CDR3aa: CASSPTGFAERFF

j_gene: TRBJ2-3
v_gene: TRBV24-1
CDR3aa: CATSDSGTITDTQYF

j_gene: TRBJ2-3
v_gene: TRBV20-1
CDR3aa: CSARDQALAEATQYF

j_gene: TRBJ2-5
v_gene: TRBV4-3
CDR3aa: CASSQDRGPVETQYF

j_gene: TRBJ2-1
v_gene: TRBV24-1
CDR3aa: CATSDLARDPKNEQFF

j_gene: TRBJ2-1
v_gene: TRBV20-1
CDR3aa: CSASTGQNYNEQFF

j_gene: TRBJ2-3
v_gene: TRBV5-1
CDR3aa: CASSLGLAGMGDTQYF

j_gene: TRBJ2-4
v_gene: TRBV28
CDR3aa: CASSEGGAKNIQYF

j_gene: TRBJ1-6
v_gene: TRBV5-1
CDR3aa: CASSIGQSSYNSPLHF

j_gene: TRBJ2-3
v_gene: TRBV4-1
CDR3aa: CATGGPDTQYF

j_gene: TRBJ2-1
v_gene: TRBV20-1
CDR3aa: CSADQLAPYNEQFF

j_gene: TRBJ2-7
v_gene: TRBV6-2/TRBV6-3
CDR3aa: CASSYTPPRTGDYEQYF

j_gene: TRBJ2-7
v_gene: TRBV10-2
CDR3aa: CAIRQGTGGPYEQYF

j_gene: TRBJ2-2
v_gene: TRBV7-9
CDR3aa: CASSRGQANTGELFF